A single TCR beta chain is shown here with its context. Regarding time point: pretreatment peripheral blood. The germline gives CDR1 SEHNR, CDR2 FQNEAQ (reference sequence). The CDR3 sequence is 15 residues long. The V and J ends lost 5 bases and 8 bases, in that order; junction bases with no gene match: 5. Each PCR received spiked synthetic TCR analog templates. Using immunoSEQ multiplex PCR, the repertoire was profiled, and TCRdb retains in-frame clones only, with some absent. This sample has about 79,000 clones, with more than 75% found just once. This record belongs to a study of PD-L1 blockade in urothelial cancer. Study-level background: Starting in the mid-2010s, patients were given atezolizumab (1,200 mg intravenously every 3 weeks).

The receptor comes from a man in his 60s with urothelial cancer. The genes are TRBV7-9 and TRBJ1-6, with 11 bases that match TRBD1. The sequencing here drew on PBMCs, taken around atezolizumab (anti-PD-L1) treatment. The CDR3 DNA sequence: TGTGCCAGCAGCAAATGGACAGGGGGCTATTCACCCCTCCACTTT. It is translated as CASSKWTGGYSPLHF.